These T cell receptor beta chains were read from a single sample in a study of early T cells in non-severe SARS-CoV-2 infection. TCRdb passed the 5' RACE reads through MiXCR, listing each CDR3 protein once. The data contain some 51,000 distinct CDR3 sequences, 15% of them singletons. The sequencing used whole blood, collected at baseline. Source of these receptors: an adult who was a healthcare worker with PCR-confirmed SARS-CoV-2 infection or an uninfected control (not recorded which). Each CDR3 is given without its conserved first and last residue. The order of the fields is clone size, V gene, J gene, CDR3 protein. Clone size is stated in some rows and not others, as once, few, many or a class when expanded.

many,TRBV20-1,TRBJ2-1,SARDLGFSYNEQF
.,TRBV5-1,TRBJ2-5,ASSLSGRETQY
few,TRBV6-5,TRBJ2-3,ASRQNPQWGQGDTQY
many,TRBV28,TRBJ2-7,ASSFSGAYEQY
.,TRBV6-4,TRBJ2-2,ASSTSNTGELF
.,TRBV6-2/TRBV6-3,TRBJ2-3,ASSYSSYTDTQY
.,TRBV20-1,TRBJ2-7,SAHLTRPPSEQY
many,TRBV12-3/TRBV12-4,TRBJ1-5,ASSSRDRGYRQPQH
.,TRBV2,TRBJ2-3,ASTGQGDTQY
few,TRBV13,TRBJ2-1,ASSPRTSGIHEQF
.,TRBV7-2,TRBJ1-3,ASSPRGQGLAGNTIY
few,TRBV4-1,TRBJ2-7,ASSRALSRGEQY
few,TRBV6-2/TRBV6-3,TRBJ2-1,ASSPSGSSYNEQF
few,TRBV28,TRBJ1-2,ASSLQGNYGYT
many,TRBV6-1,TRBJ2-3,ASTRTVTSTDTQY
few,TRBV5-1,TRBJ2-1,ASSLGLVSGYEQF
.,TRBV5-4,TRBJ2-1,ASSPSGGLYNEQF
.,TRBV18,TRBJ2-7,ASSPGTSGGYEQY
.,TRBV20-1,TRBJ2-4,SARRDVGTKNIQY
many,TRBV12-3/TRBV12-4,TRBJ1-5,ASSLGQDNQPQH
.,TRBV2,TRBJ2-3,ASSGLAAYTDTQY
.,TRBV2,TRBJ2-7,ASTIDRGDEQY
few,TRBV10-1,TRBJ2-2,ASRRDAGAGELF
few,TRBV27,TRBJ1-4,ASKGQGMLANEKLF
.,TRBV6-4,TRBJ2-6,ASSRDSSGANVLT
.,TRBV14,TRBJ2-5,ASSPIRTGGETQY
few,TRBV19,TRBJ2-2,ASSILWARHTNTGELF
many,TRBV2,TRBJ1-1,ASKPRAFSLNTEAF
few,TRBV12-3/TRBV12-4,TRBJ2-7,ASSGTWGGEQY
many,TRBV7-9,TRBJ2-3,ASSPTEGVDGDTQY
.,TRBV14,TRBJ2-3,ASSQAWTRSTDTQY
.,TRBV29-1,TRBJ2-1,SVRARTGPMGSYNEQF
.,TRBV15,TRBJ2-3,ATSRDRMAGDTQY
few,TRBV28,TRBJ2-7,ASSHPAGAYEQY
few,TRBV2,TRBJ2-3,ASTGTSGLGSIDTQY
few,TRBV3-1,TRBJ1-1,ASSQTGRIEAF
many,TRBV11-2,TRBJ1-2,ASSLGHNYGYT
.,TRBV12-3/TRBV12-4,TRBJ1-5,ASSFSINQPQH
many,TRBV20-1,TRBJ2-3,SASRLRELRADTQY
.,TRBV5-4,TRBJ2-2,ASSRSGGNTGELF
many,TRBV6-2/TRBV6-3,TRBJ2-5,ASSYSPSEPLKEETQY
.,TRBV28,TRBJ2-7,ASSSPGGYSYEQY
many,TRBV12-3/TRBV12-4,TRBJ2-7,ASSFGSRYYEQY
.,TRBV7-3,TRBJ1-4,ASSPRQGEKLF
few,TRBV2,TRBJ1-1,ASSVTGGMNTEAF
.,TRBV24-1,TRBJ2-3,ATSDFMRGPTSTDTQY